The entry below gives a single TCR beta chain sequence along with its context. This specimen belongs to a study of blood T cell repertoires in COVID-19. Germline lookup yields CDR1 ENHRY and CDR2 SYGVKD. The junction had 11 bases not matched to a gene; V was cut back by 7 bases and J by 8 bases. This CDR3 contains 15 residues. Measured with immunoSEQ multiplex PCR; TCRdb has only the in-frame clones, and not every one. The data hold some 390,000 clones, with around 92% observed a single time. Those enrolled, adults aged 18 to 89 years, came from some 23 US areas. The V gene is TRBV10-3, the J gene TRBJ2-1; 10 bases agree with TRBD2. The sequence came from a woman aged 25 to 45 who had recovered from COVID-19. Sequencing input: PBMCs or T cells enriched from blood (not recorded which). CDR3 bases: TGTGCCATCAAAGAACAACTAGCGGGAACGGATGAGCAGTTCTTC. Translation: CAIKEQLAGTDEQFF.